This T cell receptor beta chain came from a study of post-analysis software for immune sequencing data. In the study overall: Patients had relapsing-remitting, secondary progressive or progressive-relapsing multiple sclerosis; some lacked subtype.

Unique-molecular-identifier-tagged TCR beta cDNA libraries were used. The T cell input of roughly 0.95 to 11 million gave approximately 460,000 cDNA molecules. TCRdb processed the PCR reads anew with MiXCR; each CDR3 protein has one entry. This sample yields about 500,000 distinct CDR3 sequences, of which 40% to 55% are seen a single time; about 12% belongs to the top ten. Concerning this clonotype: The antigen is unknown.

Overall study findings and caveats: Multiple sclerosis patients showed significantly lower normalized Chao1 diversity than controls did. The authors found that F measure strongly co-clustered same-batch samples. Patients carried five TRBV segments more frequently than controls did, and TRBV5-6, TRBV5-1 and TRBV20-1 were among them.

In germline, CDR1 is SGHRS, CDR2 YFSETQ. This CDR3 region has 14 residues. With V trimmed by 3 bases and J by 3 bases, 3 bases remained unmatched. What was sequenced was blood. This clonotype was sampled from a girl between 10 and 17 years old with multiple sclerosis. This rearrangement joins TRBV5-1 to TRBJ2-4; 7 bases are shared with TRBD1. CDR3 residues: CASSYWDSKNIQYF. CDR3 in DNA: TGCGCCAGCAGCTATTGGGACAGCAAAAACATTCAGTACTTC.